The present T cell receptor (beta chain) was sequenced within a study of T cell clonotyping in hematopoietic cell transplantation. The method was immunoSEQ multiplex PCR; TCRdb's version includes in-frame clones alone and lacks a portion of them. The data show some 45,000 clones, with roughly 80% seen just once and approximately 5.7% held by the top ten. This clone was detected once. The time point here: recipient sample about 28 days before transplant, after cytoreduction. The V end was cut by 0 bases, the J end by 4 bases, with 9 bases between. Germline lookup yields CDR1 GTSNPN and CDR2 SVGIG (reference sequence). CDR3 size: 13 residues.

The input for sequencing was peripheral blood mononuclear cells, taken before stem cell transplant. The TCR sequence derives from a man in his 60s with myelodysplastic syndrome. Some clones in this sample may be carry-over from other donors' samples. The rearrangement uses TRBV30 and TRBJ1-2, with D possibly being TRBD1 (6 bases). In DNA form, the CDR3 reads TGTGCCTGGAGTGTTGGACAGTTCTATGGCTACACCTTC. It is translated as CAWSVGQFYGYTF.